The rows below give T cell receptor beta chains drawn from one sample of a study of shared clonotypes between healthy human individuals. Repertoires were generated with immunoSEQ multiplex PCR, while TCRdb's copy carries only in-frame clones and drops some. Of a few hundred thousand clones in the sample, 97% were seen once. Sequencing was performed on naive CD4+ T cells sorted from blood. These receptors were collected from a woman aged 25 to 45 in good health. Each CDR3 is given with its conserved first and last residue. The D gene is left open where the match is weak. Clone size is given for some rows only: seen once, a few or many times, or a class if the clone is expanded.

abundance | d_gene | j_gene | v_gene | CDR3nt | CDR3aa
. | . | TRBJ2-7 | TRBV21-1 | TGTGCCAGCAGCGCGGTTTACGAGCAGTACTTC | CASSAVYEQYF
. | . | TRBJ2-1 | TRBV19 | TGTGCCAGTAGTACACAAAGCTCCTACAATGAGCAGTTCTTC | CASSTQSSYNEQFF
. | TRBD1 | TRBJ2-7 | TRBV7-9 | TGTGCCAGCAGCTTGCGACAGGGATCCTACGAGCAGTACTTC | CASSLRQGSYEQYF
. | . | TRBJ1-2 | TRBV19 | TGTGCCAGTAGTCATCCCCAACAGGGAATAGAGGGCTACACCTTC | CASSHPQQGIEGYTF
. | TRBD2 | TRBJ2-7 | TRBV2 | TGTGCCAGCAGCCGGGGACTAGCGGGAGGGGCGAGCTCCTACGAGCAGTACTTC | CASSRGLAGGASSYEQYF
. | . | TRBJ2-1 | TRBV29-1 | TGCAGCGTTGATAAGAATTCCTACAATGAGCAGTTCTTC | CSVDKNSYNEQFF
once | TRBD1 | TRBJ2-7 | TRBV30 | TGTGCCTGGAGTTATACCGGGACAGGATCCTACGAGCAGTACTTC | CAWSYTGTGSYEQYF
. | . | TRBJ2-1 | TRBV28 | TGTGCCAGCACTCGCGGCCGGGCCCCGAATGAGCAGTTCTTC | CASTRGRAPNEQFF
. | . | TRBJ1-1 | TRBV6-1 | TGTGCCAGCAGTTTCAGGGGTAGGGACACTGAAGCTTTCTTT | CASSFRGRDTEAFF
. | . | TRBJ1-1 | TRBV6-1 | TGTGCCAGCCAGGTGGACAGACTATTTGAAGCTTTCTTT | CASQVDRLFEAFF
. | . | TRBJ2-1 | TRBV5-1 | TGCGCCAGCAGCTTCGGAGGGGAACACAATGAGCAGTTCTTC | CASSFGGEHNEQFF
. | TRBD2 | TRBJ2-7 | TRBV28 | TGTGCCAGCAGTCCCCGACTAGCGAGGGAGCAGTACTTC | CASSPRLAREQYF
. | . | TRBJ1-5 | TRBV28 | TGTGCCAGCACTGAGCGGTGCCTAGAGGAGCATTTT | CASTERCLEEHF